This T cell receptor (beta chain) was identified during a study of blood T cell repertoires in COVID-19. At the level of the study: Samples came from the United States, Italy and Spain, spanning acute and convalescent COVID-19.

The CDR3 contains 12 residues. Unmatched junction bases numbered 8, after V lost 6 bases and J lost 14 bases. This table comes from immunoSEQ multiplex PCR, and its TCRdb copy is limited to in-frame clones, with some not included. The table has about 140,000 clones, 65% to 85% seen once. The TCR originated in a woman in her sixties or seventies with acute or convalescent COVID-19. This chain links TRBV12-3 or TRBV12-4 with TRBJ1-5; 9 nucleotides match TRBD1. Sequencing used peripheral blood. The CDR3 reads CASSQGQGNKHF. The CDR3 nucleotides are TGTGCCAGCAGCCAGGGACAGGGTAATAAGCATTTT.